Listed here is a single T cell receptor (beta chain). The antigen remains unidentified. Blood sampling occurred at first hyperthyroidism diagnosis, ahead of any ophthalmopathy symptoms. The sample belongs to a study of T cells in Graves' hyperthyroidism and ophthalmopathy. General observations from the study: Most expanded thyroid clonotypes above 0.001 also appeared in blood.

Amplification of TCR beta CDR3 regions was performed using RNA transcripts as template. Carried out on the TCR CDR3, a first-round RT-PCR used the HTBI primer set. TCRdb processed the multiplex PCR reads anew with MiXCR; each CDR3 protein has one entry. The table includes 730,000 or so distinct CDR3 sequences, roughly a sixth detected once. The receptor was derived from a woman in her 50s with Graves' hyperthyroidism that later progressed to Graves' ophthalmopathy. The sample taken for sequencing was blood.

DNA of the CDR3: TGTGCCAGCAGCATCGCCCAGCCGGGGACCTACGAGCAGTACTTC. Its protein product is CASSIAQPGTYEQYF. The chain combines TRBV7-2 with TRBJ2-7, with D possibly matching TRBD2 (5 bases). The germline V gene encodes CDR1 SGHTA and CDR2 FQGNSA. The CDR3 covers 15 residues. Trimming shortened V by 5 bases and J by 2 bases, and 16 bases separated the two germline ends.